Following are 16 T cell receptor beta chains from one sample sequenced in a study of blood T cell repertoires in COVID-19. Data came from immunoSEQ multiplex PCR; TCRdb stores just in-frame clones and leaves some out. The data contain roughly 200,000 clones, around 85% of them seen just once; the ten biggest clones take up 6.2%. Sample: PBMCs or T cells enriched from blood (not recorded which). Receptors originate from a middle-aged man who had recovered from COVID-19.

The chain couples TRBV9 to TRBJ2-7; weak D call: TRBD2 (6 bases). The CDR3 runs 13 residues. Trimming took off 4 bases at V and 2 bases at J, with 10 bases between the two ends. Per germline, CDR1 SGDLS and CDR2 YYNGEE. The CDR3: CASSLAGPYEQYF. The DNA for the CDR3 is TGTGCCAGCAGCCTTGCGGGGCCCTACGAGCAGTACTTC.

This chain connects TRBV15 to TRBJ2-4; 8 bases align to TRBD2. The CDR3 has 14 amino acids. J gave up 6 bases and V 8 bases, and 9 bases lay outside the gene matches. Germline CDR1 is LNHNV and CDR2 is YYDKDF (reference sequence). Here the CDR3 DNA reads TGTGCCACCCAACGACGGGGGGGTGGAAACATTCAGTACTTC. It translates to CATQRRGGGNIQYF.

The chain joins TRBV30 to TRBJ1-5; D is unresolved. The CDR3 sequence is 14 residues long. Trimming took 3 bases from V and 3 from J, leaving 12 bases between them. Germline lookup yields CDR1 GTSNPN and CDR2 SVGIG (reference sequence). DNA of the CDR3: TGTGCCTGGAGCCCAGACATAACCAATCAGCCCCAGCATTTT. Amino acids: CAWSPDITNQPQHF.

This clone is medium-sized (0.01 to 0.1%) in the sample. CDR3 sequence: CASSYILAGGDTQYF. Here the CDR3 DNA reads TGTGCCAGCAGTTATATACTAGCGGGAGGAGATACGCAGTATTTT. The chain combines TRBV6-2 or TRBV6-3 with TRBJ2-3; 12 nucleotides match TRBD2. CDR3 length: 15 residues. Trimming removed 3 bases from V and 5 bases from J; junction bases left unmatched: 3. The germline CDR1 and CDR2 sequences are MNHEY and SVGEGT.

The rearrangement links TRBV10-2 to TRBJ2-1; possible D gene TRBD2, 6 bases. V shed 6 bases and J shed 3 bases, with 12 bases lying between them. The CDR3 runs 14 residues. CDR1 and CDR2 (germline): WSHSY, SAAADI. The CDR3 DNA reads TGCGCCAGCAGATCCGGGGGAAACTACAATGAGCAGTTCTTC. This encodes CASRSGGNYNEQFF.

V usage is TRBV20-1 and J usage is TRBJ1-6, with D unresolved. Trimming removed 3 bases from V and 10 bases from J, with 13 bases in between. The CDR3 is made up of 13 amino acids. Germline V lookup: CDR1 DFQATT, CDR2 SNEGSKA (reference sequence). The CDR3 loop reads CSASPGRNSPLHF. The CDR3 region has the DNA TGCAGTGCTAGTCCCGGGAGGAACTCACCCCTCCACTTT.

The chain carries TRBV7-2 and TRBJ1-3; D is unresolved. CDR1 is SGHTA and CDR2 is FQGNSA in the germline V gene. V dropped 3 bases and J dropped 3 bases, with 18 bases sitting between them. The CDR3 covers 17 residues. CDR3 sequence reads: CASSFDRSRRSGNTIYF. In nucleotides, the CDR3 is TGTGCCAGCAGCTTTGACCGGTCTCGGAGGAGTGGAAACACCATATATTTT. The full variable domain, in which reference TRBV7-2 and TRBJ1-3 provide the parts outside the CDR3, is GAGVSQSPSNKVTEKGKDVELRCDPISGHTALYWYRQSLGQGLEFLIYFQGNSAPDKSGLPSDRFSAERTGGSVSTLTIQRTQQEDSAVYLCASSFDRSRRSGNTIYFGEGSWLTVV.

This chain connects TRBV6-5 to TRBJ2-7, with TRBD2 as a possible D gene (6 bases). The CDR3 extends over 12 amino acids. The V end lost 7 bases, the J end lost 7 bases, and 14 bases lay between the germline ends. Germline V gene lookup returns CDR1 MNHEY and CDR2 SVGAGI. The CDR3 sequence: CASITLGGEQYF. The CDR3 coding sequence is TGTGCCAGCATTACATTGGGGGGTGAGCAGTACTTC.

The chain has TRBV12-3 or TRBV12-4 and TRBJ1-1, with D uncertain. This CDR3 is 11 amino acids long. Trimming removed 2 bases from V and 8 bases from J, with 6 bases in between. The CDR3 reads CASSLHLEAFF. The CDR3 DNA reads TGTGCCAGCAGTTTACATCTAGAAGCTTTCTTT.

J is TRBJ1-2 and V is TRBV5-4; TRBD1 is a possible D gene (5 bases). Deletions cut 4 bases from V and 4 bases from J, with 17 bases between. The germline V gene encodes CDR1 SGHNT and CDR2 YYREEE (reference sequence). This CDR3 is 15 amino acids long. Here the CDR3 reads CASSVRGEGFYGYTF. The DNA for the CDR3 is TGTGCCAGCAGCGTTCGAGGGGAGGGATTCTATGGCTACACCTTC.

The CDR3 is CASSRAGPARTQYF. The CDR3, as DNA: TGTGCCAGCAGCCGAGCGGGTCCCGCGCGGACCCAGTACTTC. The V call is TRBV2, the J call TRBJ2-5, with a possible D match to TRBD2 (6 bases). V was cut by 6 bases and J by 7 bases, with 18 bases left in between. The CDR3 length is 14 residues. Germline loops: CDR1 SNHLY, CDR2 FYNNEI.

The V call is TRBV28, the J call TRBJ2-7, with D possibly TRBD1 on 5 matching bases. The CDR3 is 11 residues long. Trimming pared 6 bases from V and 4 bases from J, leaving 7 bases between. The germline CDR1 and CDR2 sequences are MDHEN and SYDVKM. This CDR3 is CASRHRYEQYF. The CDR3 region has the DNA TGTGCCAGCAGGCACAGGTACGAGCAGTACTTC.

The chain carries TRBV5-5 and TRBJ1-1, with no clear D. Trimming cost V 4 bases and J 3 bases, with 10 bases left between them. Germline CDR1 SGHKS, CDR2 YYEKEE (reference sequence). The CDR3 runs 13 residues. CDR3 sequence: CASSLDLDTEAFF. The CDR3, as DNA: TGTGCCAGCAGCCTGGACCTAGACACTGAAGCTTTCTTT.

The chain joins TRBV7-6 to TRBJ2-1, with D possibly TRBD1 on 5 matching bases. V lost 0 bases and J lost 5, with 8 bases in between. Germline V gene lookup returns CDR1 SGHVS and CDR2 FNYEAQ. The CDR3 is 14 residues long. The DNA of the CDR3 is TGTGCCAGCAGCTTAGCTGGGGCCCACAATGAGCAGTTCTTC. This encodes CASSLAGAHNEQFF.

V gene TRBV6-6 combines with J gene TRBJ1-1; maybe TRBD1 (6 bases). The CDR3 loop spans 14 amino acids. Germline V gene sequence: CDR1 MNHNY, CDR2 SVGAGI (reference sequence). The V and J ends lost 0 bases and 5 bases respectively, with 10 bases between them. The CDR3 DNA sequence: TGTGCCAGCAGTTACTCGAGAACAGGGACTGAAGCTTTCTTT. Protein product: CASSYSRTGTEAFF.

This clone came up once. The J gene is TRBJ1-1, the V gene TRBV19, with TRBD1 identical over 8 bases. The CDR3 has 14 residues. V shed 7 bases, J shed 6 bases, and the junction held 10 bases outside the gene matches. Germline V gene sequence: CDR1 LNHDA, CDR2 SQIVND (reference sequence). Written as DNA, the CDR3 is TGTGCCAGTACCCGGACAGGGAGGATTCCTGAAGCTTTCTTT. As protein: CASTRTGRIPEAFF. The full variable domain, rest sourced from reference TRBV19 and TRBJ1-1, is DGGITQSPKYLFRKEGQNVTLSCEQNLNHDAMYWYRQDPGQGLRLIYYSQIVNDFQKGDIAEGYSVSREKKESFPLTVTSAQKNPTAFYLCASTRTGRIPEAFFGQGTRLTVV.